The 5 T cell receptor beta chains in this list originate from one sample, sequenced in a study of T cells after yellow fever vaccination. A single record per CDR3 protein comes from TCRdb applying MiXCR to the 5' RACE reads. The sample yields some 110,000 distinct CDR3 sequences, 6.5% to 9% seen once. The input for sequencing was CD8+ T cells sorted from PBMCs, taken 45 days after the yellow fever booster vaccination. The receptors were gathered from a man in his thirties or forties who received the YFV17D yellow fever vaccine.

At least ten counts were recorded for this clonotype. This sequence joins TRBV2 and TRBJ2-3, with 12 bases identical to TRBD2. Losses at the gene ends were 3 bases for V and 4 bases for J; bases not matched to a gene: 5. CDR3 length: 16 residues. Germline CDR1 and CDR2: SNHLY and FYNNEI. This CDR3 reads CASSDTSGRLADTQYF. The CDR3 nucleotides are TGTGCCAGCAGTGATACTAGCGGGAGGTTAGCAGATACGCAGTATTTT.

In this sample, this clonotype turned up many times. The rearrangement joins TRBV15 to TRBJ2-2, with a weak D call TRBD2 (6 bases). The CDR3 has 12 amino acids. The V gene lost 8 bases and the J gene lost 5 bases, with 9 bases spanning the gap. Germline V gene data show CDR1 as LNHNV and CDR2 as YYDKDF (reference sequence). The CDR3 DNA reads as TGTGCCACCCTTCTAGCGACCGGGGAGCTGTTTTTT. Its translation: CATLLATGELFF.

This clonotype has more than one count but fewer than ten. V gene TRBV18 combines with J gene TRBJ1-3; D not certain. The V end lost 0 bases, the J end lost 4 bases, and 1 base lay between the germline ends. The CDR3 covers 12 residues. Germline loops: CDR1 KGHSH, CDR2 LQKENI. CDR3 region: CASSPPGNTIYF. The CDR3 DNA is TGTGCCAGCTCACCACCCGGAAACACCATATATTTT.

Many counts were recorded for this clonotype. The chain employs TRBV11-1 and TRBJ2-1; 9 bases map to TRBD2. Trimming removed 2 bases from V and 6 bases from J; junction bases left unmatched: 14. Per germline, CDR1 SGHAT and CDR2 FQDESV (reference sequence). This CDR3 has 18 amino acids. The CDR3 region is CASSLLGTSSPLSNEQFF. DNA of the CDR3: TGTGCCAGCAGCTTACTCGGGACTAGCTCCCCATTATCCAATGAGCAGTTCTTC.

This clonotype appeared many times. The chain employs TRBV27 and TRBJ2-7, with D tentatively TRBD2 (6 bases). Trimming removed 1 base from V and 7 bases from J, with 14 bases in between. CDR3 size: 14 residues. The germline CDR1 and CDR2 sequences are MNHEY and SMNVEV (reference sequence). The CDR3 protein is CASSLFSGEREQYF. As DNA, the CDR3 is TGTGCCAGCAGTTTATTCTCGGGAGAGAGGGAGCAGTACTTC.